One sample yielded the 18 T cell receptor beta chains listed below, sequenced in a study of blood T cell repertoires in COVID-19. The repertoire was sequenced with immunoSEQ multiplex PCR; TCRdb's copy has only in-frame clones and lacks some. The table includes over 30,000 clones, 81% detected once. Material for sequencing was peripheral blood. These receptors were taken from a man older than 75 with active or convalescent COVID-19.

V gene TRBV19 combines with J gene TRBJ2-4, with a tentative D call TRBD1 (6 bases). Trimming took 6 bases from V and 0 from J, leaving 15 bases between them. In germline, CDR1 is LNHDA, CDR2 SQIVND (reference sequence). The CDR3 totals 16 residues. The CDR3 DNA follows: TGTGCCAGTAGAAGAGCAGGGACATTAGCCAAAAACATTCAGTACTTC. This sequence encodes CASRRAGTLAKNIQYF.

V gene TRBV28 combines with J gene TRBJ2-7; the match to TRBD2 covers 14 bases. CDR1 and CDR2 (germline): MDHEN, SYDVKM. Losses at the gene ends were 4 bases for V and 4 bases for J; bases not matched to a gene: 3. The CDR3 spans 15 residues. The CDR3 bases are TGTGCCAGCAGTTACGGGACTAGCGGGAGTTACGAGCAGTACTTC. Amino acid sequence: CASSYGTSGSYEQYF.

This clone was seen only once. V usage is TRBV5-1 and J usage is TRBJ2-5; no definite D call. V was cut by 0 bases and J by 2 bases, with 14 bases left in between. This CDR3 has 16 residues. Germline loops: CDR1 SGHRS, CDR2 YFSETQ. CDR3 residues: CASSLGSGDPQETQYF. CDR3 sequence (DNA): TGCGCCAGCAGCTTGGGGTCCGGAGACCCTCAAGAGACCCAGTACTTC.

Worth noting for this clone: This CDR3 is also generated by other DNA sequences in the sample. J is TRBJ1-4 and V is TRBV9; 9 nucleotides align to TRBD1. CDR1 SGDLS and CDR2 YYNGEE come from the germline V gene. CDR3 length: 15 residues. Losses at the gene ends were 3 bases for V and 6 bases for J; bases not matched to a gene: 6. The CDR3 loop is CASSDGTGRHEKLFF. CDR3 in DNA: TGTGCCAGCAGCGACGGGACAGGGCGTCATGAAAAACTGTTTTTT. Based on the CDR3 plus reference TRBV9 and TRBJ1-4, the full variable domain is DSGVTQTPKHLITATGQRVTLRCSPRSGDLSVYWYQQSLDQGLQFLIQYYNGEERAKGNILERFSAQQFPDLHSELNLSSLELGDSALYFCASSDGTGRHEKLFFGSGTQLSVL.

V usage is TRBV10-3 and J usage is TRBJ2-1; perhaps TRBD1 as D (6 bases). The V gene lost 3 bases and the J gene lost 8 bases, with 11 bases spanning the gap. Germline CDR1 and CDR2: ENHRY and SYGVKD. The CDR3 sequence is 13 residues long. The CDR3 region is CAISEGGVYEQFF. In DNA, the CDR3 is TGTGCCATCAGTGAAGGGGGAGTCTATGAGCAGTTCTTC.

CDR3 sequence (DNA): TGTGCCAGCAGCGCGGGGGGGCCGAACACTGAAGCTTTCTTT. Translated: CASSAGGPNTEAFF. V gene TRBV7-3 combines with J gene TRBJ1-1, with a weak D call TRBD1 (6 bases). CDR3 length: 14 amino acids. V was clipped by 5 bases and J by 1 base, with 11 bases between them. Germline CDR1 is SGHTA and CDR2 is FQGTGA.

V is TRBV3-1 (or the pseudogene TRBV3-2) and J is TRBJ2-7; weak D call: TRBD1 (6 bases). This CDR3 is built from 15 residues. CDR1 is LGHDT, CDR2 YNNKEL, per germline (reference sequence). The V end was cut by 0 bases, the J end by 3 bases, with 12 bases between. In nucleotides, the CDR3 is TGTGCCAGCAGCCAAGAGTTGGGGACAAACTACGAGCAGTACTTC. Translated: CASSQELGTNYEQYF.

This sequence joins TRBV7-8 and TRBJ1-4; TRBD1 might be the D (5 bases). V dropped 2 bases and J dropped 3 bases, with 10 bases sitting between them. The CDR3 length is 15 residues. Germline V gene data show CDR1 as SGHVS and CDR2 as FQNEAQ. The CDR3 loop is CASSLSGTPNEKLFF. The CDR3 nucleotides are TGTGCCAGCAGCTTATCAGGGACTCCTAATGAAAAACTGTTTTTT.

J is TRBJ1-1 and V is TRBV6-5; 7 bases are shared with TRBD1. J lost 5 bases, V lost 4 bases, and 4 bases had no gene match. Germline CDR1 and CDR2: MNHEY and SVGAGI. There are 13 residues in the CDR3. CDR3 amino acids: CASSFRGYTEAFF. The CDR3 bases are TGTGCCAGCAGTTTCAGGGGGTATACTGAAGCTTTCTTT.

In this sample, this clone turned up many times. The chain couples TRBV4-1 to TRBJ1-2; no definite D call. The CDR3 totals 15 residues. Trimming removed 5 bases from V and 0 bases from J, with 13 bases in between. Germline CDR1 and CDR2: MGHRA and YSYEKL. As DNA, the CDR3 is TGCGCCAGCAGCGTACCACTGAGCCCTAACTATGGCTACACCTTC. Translation: CASSVPLSPNYGYTF.

The rearrangement joins TRBV5-6 to TRBJ2-3; 11 bases fit TRBD2. The CDR3 has 16 amino acids. Germline V gives CDR1 SGHDT, CDR2 YYEEEE. The ends lost 0 bases at V and 4 bases at J; junction bases unmatched: 4. As DNA, the CDR3 is TGTGCCAGCAGCTTGGTTCTAGCGGGGGGTGCAGATACGCAGTATTTT. It yields the protein CASSLVLAGGADTQYF.

Sample share makes this clone medium-sized (0.01 to 0.1%). CDR3 loop: CASSSNDRTPTHQETQYF. CDR3 bases: TGTGCCAGCAGCTCAAACGACAGGACCCCGACACACCAAGAGACCCAGTACTTC. The chain is built from TRBV7-9 and TRBJ2-5; possible D gene TRBD1, 6 bases. Germline CDR1 SEHNR, CDR2 FQNEAQ (reference sequence). Between the trimmed V and J ends, which lost 4 bases and 0 bases, there was a span of 21 bases. CDR3 length: 18 amino acids.

The J gene is TRBJ1-5, the V gene TRBV19; TRBD1 might be the D (6 bases). CDR3 size: 16 residues. Trimming shortened V by 3 bases and J by 2 bases, and 14 bases separated the two germline ends. The V gene's germline CDR1 is LNHDA and CDR2 SQIVND (reference sequence). Here the CDR3 DNA reads TGTGCCAGTAGTATTTCACAGGGTCGGGGCAATCAGCCCCAGCATTTT. It translates to CASSISQGRGNQPQHF.

V is TRBV5-8 and J is TRBJ1-5, with no clear D. V lost 1 base, J lost 4 bases, and 9 bases lay in between. CDR1 is SGHTS and CDR2 is YDEGEE in the germline V gene. The CDR3 covers 14 residues. CDR3 residues: CASSLRSVNQPQHF. The CDR3 DNA sequence: TGTGCCAGCAGCTTGCGGTCTGTTAATCAGCCCCAGCATTTT. The variable domain in full, with the rest retrieved from reference TRBV5-8 and TRBJ1-5, is EAGVTQSPTHLIKTRGQQATLRCSPISGHTSVYWYQQALGLGLQFLLWYDEGEERNRGNFPPRFSGRQFPNYSSELNVNALELEDSALYLCASSLRSVNQPQHFGDGTRLSIL.

The V gene is TRBV4-3, the J gene TRBJ2-3; 12 bases fit TRBD2. Germline V gene sequence: CDR1 LGHNA, CDR2 YSLEER. The V and J ends lost 1 base and 6 bases, in that order; junction bases with no gene match: 11. The CDR3 contains 18 residues. CDR3 in DNA: TGCGCCAGCAGCCAAGCTTTTCTAGCGGGAGGGCCTCGGGATACGCAGTATTTT. Residues: CASSQAFLAGGPRDTQYF.

This clone appeared a few times. The chain has TRBV27 and TRBJ2-3; D gene ambiguous. This CDR3 spans 15 amino acids. Germline V gene sequence: CDR1 MNHEY, CDR2 SMNVEV (reference sequence). Trimming left V 5 bases short and J 0 bases short, with 12 bases between. The DNA for the CDR3 is TGTGCCAGCAGTCCCCCGAGGTTCAGCACAGATACGCAGTATTTT. Its translation: CASSPPRFSTDTQYF.

The chain recombines TRBV2 with TRBJ2-5; perhaps TRBD2 as D (7 bases). Trimming removed 9 bases at V and 10 bases at J, with 12 bases between. Germline CDR1 reads SNHLY; CDR2 reads FYNNEI. The CDR3 has 10 amino acids. The CDR3 reads CARGGRNQYF. The CDR3 DNA reads TGTGCCAGGGGGGGGCGGAACCAGTACTTC.

The chain carries TRBV11-2 and TRBJ2-7, with D maybe TRBD2 (6 bases). CDR1 is SGHAT and CDR2 is FQNNGV in the germline V gene. With 2 bases removed from V and 3 bases from J, the gap between germline ends came to 20 bases. The CDR3 consists of 17 residues. In nucleotides, the CDR3 is TGTGCCAGCAGCTTATCCGGCGGGACGGCTAGCGTCTACGAGCAGTACTTC. Translated, it gives CASSLSGGTASVYEQYF.